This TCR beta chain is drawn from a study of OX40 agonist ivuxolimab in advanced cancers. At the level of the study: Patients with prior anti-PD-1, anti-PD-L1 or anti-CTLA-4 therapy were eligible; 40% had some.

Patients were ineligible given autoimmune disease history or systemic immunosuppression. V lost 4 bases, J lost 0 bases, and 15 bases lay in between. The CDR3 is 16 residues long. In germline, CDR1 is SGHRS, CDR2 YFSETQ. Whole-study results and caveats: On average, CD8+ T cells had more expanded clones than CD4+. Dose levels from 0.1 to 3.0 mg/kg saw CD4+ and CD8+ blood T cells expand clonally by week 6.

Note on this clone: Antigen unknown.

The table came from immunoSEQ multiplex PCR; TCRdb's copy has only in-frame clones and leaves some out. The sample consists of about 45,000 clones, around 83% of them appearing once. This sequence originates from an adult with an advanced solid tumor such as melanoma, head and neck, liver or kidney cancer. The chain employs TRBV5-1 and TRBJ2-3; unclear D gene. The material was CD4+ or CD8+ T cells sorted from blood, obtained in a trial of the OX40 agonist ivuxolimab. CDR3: CASSPPLSSSTDTQYF. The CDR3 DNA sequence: TGCGCCAGCAGCCCACCACTGAGCTCTAGCACAGATACGCAGTATTTT.